This T cell receptor beta chain was retrieved from a study of cytomegalovirus exposure and HLA in healthy donors. Study findings and constraints: Reported findings show TCR beta sequences accurately forecast HLA-A and HLA-B alleles in most subjects. Listed as cytomegalovirus-associated were around 160 TCR beta chains.

V shed 7 bases and J shed 8 bases, with 21 bases lying between them. Germline assignment: CDR1 MNHEY and CDR2 SMNVEV (reference sequence). This CDR3 is built from 15 residues. The PCR employed 60 Vbeta primers together with 13 Jbeta primers. Only in-frame clones appear in the TCRdb table, and some are missing; sequencing was by immunoSEQ multiplex PCR. The sample lists roughly 190,000 clones, around 75% occurring once. Comments on this clone: Its antigen is still unknown.

This receptor was identified in a woman aged 30 to 39 in good health and CMV-seronegative. This chain joins TRBV27 and TRBJ2-1; D is unresolved. The material sequenced was PBMCs. CDR3 loop: CASTRRARLGDEQFF. The CDR3 nucleotides are TGTGCCAGCACACGAAGAGCCAGGTTAGGCGATGAGCAGTTCTTC.